Below are 10 T cell receptor beta chains sequenced from a single sample in a study of CD8 T cells in Susac syndrome. Random-hexamer reverse transcription was applied to roughly 0.5 to 1 ug RNA. From the immunoSEQ multiplex PCR reads, TCRdb called clonotypes with MiXCR, one entry per CDR3 protein. The table lists about 210,000 distinct CDR3 sequences, 95% of them singletons. The sample was CD4+ T cells from PBMCs. The receptors were gathered from a human donor with multiple sclerosis.

The CDR3 nucleotides are TGTGCCAGCAGCCAAGATCGATCAGGGTTCAATGAGCAGTTCTTC. It encodes CASSQDRSGFNEQFF. The genes are TRBV3-1 and TRBJ2-1, with a tentative D call TRBD1 (5 bases). Germline CDR1 LGHDT, CDR2 YNNKEL (reference sequence). CDR3 length: 15 residues. The V end was cut by 0 bases, the J end by 6 bases, with 12 bases between.

This clonotype was detected only once. The rearrangement links TRBV30 to TRBJ2-6; D gene unclear. The V and J ends lost 4 bases and 1 base respectively, with 5 bases between them. CDR1 is GTSNPN, CDR2 SVGIG, per germline (reference sequence). This CDR3 has 13 residues. CDR3 DNA: TGTGCCTGGACGAGATCTGGGGCCAACGTCCTGACTTTC. This gives the protein CAWTRSGANVLTF.

This rearrangement joins TRBV30 to TRBJ2-7, with TRBD1 matching 7 bases. Germline lookup yields CDR1 GTSNPN and CDR2 SVGIG (reference sequence). V lost 3 bases to trimming and J lost 3 bases; unmatched junction nucleotides: 5. This CDR3 region has 13 residues. The CDR3: CAWRNRGDYEQYF. The CDR3 DNA reads TGTGCCTGGAGGAACAGGGGAGACTACGAGCAGTACTTC.

The chain recombines TRBV7-3 with TRBJ2-1; TRBD1 or TRBD2 may be the D gene (5 bases each). The V gene lost 5 bases and the J gene lost 6 bases, with 14 bases spanning the gap. The germline V gene has CDR1 SGHTA and CDR2 FQGTGA. The CDR3 is 14 residues long. The CDR3 reads CASSPPTGGNEQFF. In DNA, the CDR3 is TGTGCCAGCAGCCCCCCCACAGGAGGCAATGAGCAGTTCTTC.

The rearrangement joins TRBV9 to TRBJ1-1; no clear D gene. The CDR3 spans 13 residues. Trimming stripped 0 bases from V and 6 bases from J, with 9 bases between. Per germline, CDR1 SGDLS and CDR2 YYNGEE. The CDR3 DNA follows: TGTGCCAGCAGCGTAGACCTGGGGTCTGAAGCTTTCTTT. Encoded protein: CASSVDLGSEAFF.

This rearrangement joins TRBV27 to TRBJ2-5; TRBD2 might be the D (5 bases). The CDR3 extends over 14 amino acids. Trimming shortened V by 3 bases and J by 4 bases, and 12 bases separated the two germline ends. Germline V lookup: CDR1 MNHEY, CDR2 SMNVEV (reference sequence). DNA of the CDR3: TGTGCCAGCAGTTTTTCTGGCCGGGGAGAGACCCAGTACTTC. It codes for CASSFSGRGETQYF.

The chain couples TRBV20-1 to TRBJ2-3; 8 bases are shared with TRBD2. This CDR3 has 14 amino acids. The V segment lost 1 base and the J segment 2 bases; nucleotides outside the gene matches: 2. The germline V gene encodes CDR1 DFQATT and CDR2 SNEGSKA (reference sequence). DNA of the CDR3: TGCAGTGCTAGAGCGGGGGGGCCCACAGATACGCAGTATTTT. It is translated as CSARAGGPTDTQYF.

This rearrangement joins TRBV15 to TRBJ1-3; no clear D. In germline, CDR1 is LNHNV, CDR2 YYDKDF (reference sequence). The CDR3 extends over 14 amino acids. The V end lost 0 bases, the J end lost 4 bases, and 7 bases lay between the germline ends. The CDR3 is CATSRDRLGNTIYF. As DNA, the CDR3 is TGTGCCACCAGCAGAGATCGATTGGGAAACACCATATATTTT.

The chain has TRBV14 and TRBJ1-4; D unresolved. Trimming removed 5 bases from V and 7 bases from J, with 11 bases in between. This CDR3 spans 13 amino acids. Per the germline V gene, CDR1 is SGHDN and CDR2 is FVKESK. This chain's CDR3 is CASSFTAGEKLFF. The DNA for the CDR3 is TGTGCCAGCAGCTTTACCGCGGGTGAAAAACTGTTTTTT.

This clonotype was detected once. The chain links TRBV6-1 to TRBJ1-1; D ambiguous. The V end was cut by 10 bases, the J end by 0 bases, with 3 bases between. The CDR3 has 10 amino acids. Germline CDR1 and CDR2: MNHNS and SASEGT. In DNA form, the CDR3 reads TGTGCCACCATGAACACTGAAGCTTTCTTT. It translates to CATMNTEAFF.